A selection of T cell receptor beta chains follows, all from one sample in a study of T cells in Graves' hyperthyroidism and ophthalmopathy. TCRdb reanalysed the multiplex PCR reads using MiXCR and keeps one entry per CDR3 protein. This sample has 500,000 to 600,000 distinct CDR3 sequences, with around 50% found just once. Sequenced: peripheral blood or thyroid tissue (not recorded which). All receptors derive from an adult woman with Graves' disease, either hyperthyroidism or ophthalmopathy (not recorded which). Each CDR3 is given without its conserved first and last residue.

j_gene,v_gene,CDR3aa
TRBJ1-1,TRBV28,ASSNRGQVEAF
TRBJ2-1,TRBV10-3,AISAQF
TRBJ1-2,TRBV2,ASVTASLNYGYT
TRBJ2-7,TRBV4-1,ASSQVLSGSYEQY
TRBJ1-1,TRBV11-2,ASSLPGGVNTEAF
TRBJ1-6,TRBV20-1,SARAGIPNSYNSPLH
TRBJ1-3,TRBV24-1,ATRTPVGAGNTIY
TRBJ1-2,TRBV7-9,ASSFRDRGIGYT
TRBJ1-2,TRBV11-2,ASGPEPDRDYGYT
TRBJ2-7,TRBV2,ASTDPYEQY
TRBJ2-7,TRBV25-1,AIRGSGGASYEQY
TRBJ1-2,TRBV29-1,SVGRGLRDYGYT
TRBJ2-7,TRBV20-1,SARDRADEQY
TRBJ2-2,TRBV7-9,ASSLGPRMNTGELF
TRBJ2-7,TRBV7-8,ASSYGTSGTLSYEQY
TRBJ1-2,TRBV10-3,AISGREPSNGYT
TRBJ2-1,TRBV29-1,SQQVPGEQF
TRBJ1-5,TRBV10-3,AISESDNQPQH
TRBJ1-5,TRBV20-1,SARAGTGGLGNQPQH
TRBJ1-6,TRBV5-1,ASSLAPDNSPLH
TRBJ2-6,TRBV12-3/TRBV12-4,ASSPWGRSGANVLT
TRBJ2-7,TRBV28,ASSLVRGRHEQY
TRBJ2-7,TRBV29-1,SVVTGTYEQY
TRBJ2-3,TRBV20-1,SANRADTQY
TRBJ2-5,TRBV7-9,ASGPWETQY
TRBJ1-1,TRBV20-1,SAPRQGGGLNTEAF
TRBJ2-7,TRBV18,ASSPGQEHYEQY
TRBJ1-1,TRBV10-3,AIRGGQGATEAF
TRBJ2-6,TRBV10-3,AIRGPGT
TRBJ1-2,TRBV2,ASSDGVGGYT
TRBJ1-1,TRBV4-2,ASSPTGGNLMNTEAF
TRBJ1-5,TRBV6-6,ASSAQGANQPQH
TRBJ1-5,TRBV27,ASSFLNQPQH
TRBJ1-4,TRBV5-6,ASSLGQGGSEKLF
TRBJ2-6,TRBV6-6,ASSYPAGPGANVLT
TRBJ2-2,TRBV11-2,ASSLRRVGRALGPNTGELF
TRBJ1-6,TRBV10-3,ASSERDLSYNSPLH
TRBJ1-2,TRBV20-1,SARELEGNYGYT
TRBJ1-6,TRBV30,AWSSRTANSPLH